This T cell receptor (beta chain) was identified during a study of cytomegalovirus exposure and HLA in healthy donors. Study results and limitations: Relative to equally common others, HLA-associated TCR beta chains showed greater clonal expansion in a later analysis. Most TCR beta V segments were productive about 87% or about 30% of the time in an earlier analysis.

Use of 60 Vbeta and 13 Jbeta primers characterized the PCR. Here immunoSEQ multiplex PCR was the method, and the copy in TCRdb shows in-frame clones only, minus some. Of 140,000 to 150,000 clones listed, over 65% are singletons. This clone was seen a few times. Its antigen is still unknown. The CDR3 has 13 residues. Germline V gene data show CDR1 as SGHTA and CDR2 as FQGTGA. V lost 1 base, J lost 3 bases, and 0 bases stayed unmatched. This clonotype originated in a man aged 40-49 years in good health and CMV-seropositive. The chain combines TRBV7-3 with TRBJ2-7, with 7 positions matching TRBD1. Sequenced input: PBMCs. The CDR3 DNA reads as TGTGCCAGCAGCTTAAACAGGGGCTACGAGCAGTACTTC. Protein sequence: CASSLNRGYEQYF.